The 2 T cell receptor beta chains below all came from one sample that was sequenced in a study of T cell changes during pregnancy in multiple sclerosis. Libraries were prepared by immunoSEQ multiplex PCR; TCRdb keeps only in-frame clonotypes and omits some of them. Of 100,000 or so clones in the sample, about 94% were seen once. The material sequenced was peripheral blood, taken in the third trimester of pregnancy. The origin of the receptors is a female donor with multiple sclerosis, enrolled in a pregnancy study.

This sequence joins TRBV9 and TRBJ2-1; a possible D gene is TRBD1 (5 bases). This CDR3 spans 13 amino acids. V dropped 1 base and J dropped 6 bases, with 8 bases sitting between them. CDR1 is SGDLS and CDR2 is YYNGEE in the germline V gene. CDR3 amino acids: CASSVQGTNEQFF. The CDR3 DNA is TGTGCCAGCAGCGTACAGGGAACCAATGAGCAGTTCTTC.

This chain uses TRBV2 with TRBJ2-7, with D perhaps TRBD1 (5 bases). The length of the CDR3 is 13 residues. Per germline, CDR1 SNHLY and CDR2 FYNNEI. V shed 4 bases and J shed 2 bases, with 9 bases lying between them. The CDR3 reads CASSVTVTYEQYF. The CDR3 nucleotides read TGTGCCAGCAGTGTGACAGTTACCTACGAGCAGTACTTC.